The 31 T cell receptor beta chains given below trace back to one sample, sequenced in a study of CD8+ T cells in alopecia areata. Once RNA had been extracted, it was reverse transcribed into cDNA to act as the sequencing template. Libraries were prepared by immunoSEQ multiplex PCR; TCRdb keeps only in-frame clonotypes and omits some of them. The profile shows 95,000 to 100,000 clones, just under 60% of them singletons. Specified treatment: oral pan-JAK inhibitor, 5-10 mg twice daily. Sequenced here: CD8+ T cells sorted from blood, sampled at approximately week 60, from a patient treated with tofacitinib. The receptor source for this set is a human donor with alopecia areata.

The chain uses TRBV7-9 and TRBJ2-7; 11 bases are shared with TRBD2. V trimming: 5 bases; J trimming: 5 bases; junction bases outside the gene matches: 8. Germline assignment: CDR1 SEHNR and CDR2 FQNEAQ (reference sequence). The CDR3 contains 15 residues. The CDR3 nucleotides are TGTGCCAGCAGCCCAGTAGCGGGGGGGCCTAACGAGCAGTACTTC. It yields the protein CASSPVAGGPNEQYF.

The chain couples TRBV6-5 to TRBJ1-1, with D tentatively TRBD1 (6 bases). The V gene's germline CDR1 is MNHEY and CDR2 SVGAGI. The CDR3 sequence is 14 residues long. V lost 0 bases and J lost 4, with 9 bases in between. CDR3 region: CASSYSGAATEAFF. CDR3 coding DNA: TGTGCCAGCAGTTACTCGGGGGCGGCCACTGAAGCTTTCTTT.

The chain recombines TRBV5-1 with TRBJ2-5; the D is unclear. Trimming cost V 4 bases and J 3 bases, with 4 bases left between them. The CDR3 runs 11 residues. The germline V gene has CDR1 SGHRS and CDR2 YFSETQ. The CDR3 reads CASSLKETQYF. CDR3 in DNA: TGCGCCAGCAGCCTCAAAGAGACCCAGTACTTC.

The genes are TRBV30 and TRBJ2-5; D is perhaps TRBD2 (6 bases). The germline V gene has CDR1 GTSNPN and CDR2 SVGIG (reference sequence). V lost 5 bases and J 2 bases, leaving 18 bases between the germline ends. The CDR3 covers 15 residues. Here the CDR3 DNA reads TGTGCCTGGGGGAGGTGGAGTGGGGGTCAAGAGACCCAGTACTTC. Amino acids: CAWGRWSGGQETQYF.

With respect to this clone: Other DNA variants within this sample encode the same CDR3. The chain employs TRBV9 and TRBJ1-6; D ambiguous. The CDR3 covers 12 residues. Germline V gives CDR1 SGDLS, CDR2 YYNGEE. The V end lost 0 bases, the J end lost 9 bases, and 4 bases lay between the germline ends. In nucleotides, the CDR3 is TGTGCCAGCAGCGTAGGTTCTTCACCCCTCCACTTT. Residues: CASSVGSSPLHF.

This clone appeared a few times. The chain combines TRBV6-1 with TRBJ1-5; 7 bases map to TRBD1. V was pared by 6 bases and J by 7 bases, with 9 bases of the junction left unmatched. The CDR3 totals 14 residues. Per the germline V gene, CDR1 is MNHNS and CDR2 is SASEGT. CDR3 in amino acids: CASRDDRVRQPQHF. The CDR3 DNA sequence: TGTGCCAGCAGAGATGACAGGGTAAGACAGCCCCAGCATTTT.

Note on this clone: Compared with germline, one end of the junction differs, possibly owing to a read error. The V gene is TRBV2, the J gene TRBJ1-1; D uncertain. Germline V gene lookup returns CDR1 SNHLY and CDR2 FYNNEI. There are 11 residues in the CDR3. CDR3 amino acids: CASQGSRQAFF. DNA for the CDR3: TGTGCCAGCCAAGGGAGTAGGCAAGCCTTCTTT.

The chain couples TRBV2 to TRBJ1-1; D might be TRBD1 (5 bases). CDR3 length: 15 amino acids. Germline assignment: CDR1 SNHLY and CDR2 FYNNEI. V dropped 6 bases and J dropped 0 bases, with 14 bases sitting between them. The CDR3 loop is CASSPMGEMNTEAFF. In nucleotides, the CDR3 is TGTGCCAGCAGCCCAATGGGGGAAATGAACACTGAAGCTTTCTTT.

The chain links TRBV27 to TRBJ1-1; D perhaps matches TRBD1 (5 bases). CDR1 and CDR2 from the germline V gene are MNHEY and SMNVEV (reference sequence). The CDR3 covers 15 residues. The germline V and J ends were trimmed by 0 bases and 5 bases, with 13 bases remaining between them. The CDR3 protein is CASSLSRGIQTEAFF. The CDR3 DNA is TGTGCCAGCAGTTTATCGAGGGGAATTCAAACTGAAGCTTTCTTT.

This sequence joins TRBV5-5 and TRBJ2-1, with no clear D. CDR3 length: 12 amino acids. V dropped 1 base and J dropped 7 bases, with 6 bases sitting between them. Looked up from germline, CDR1 is SGHKS and CDR2 is YYEKEE (reference sequence). CDR3 DNA sequence: TGTGCCAGCAGCTTGCTTCTTAATGAGCAGTTCTTC. It yields the protein CASSLLLNEQFF.

The chain links TRBV11-2 to TRBJ2-1, with a tentative D call TRBD1 (6 bases). The germline V and J ends were trimmed by 0 bases and 6 bases, with 12 bases remaining between them. Germline-derived CDR1 and CDR2 are SGHAT and FQNNGV. The CDR3 spans 15 residues. CDR3 sequence reads: CASSLEGASGNEQFF. In DNA form, the CDR3 reads TGTGCCAGCAGCTTAGAGGGGGCTTCGGGCAATGAGCAGTTCTTC. Full variable domain (outside the CDR3, taken from reference TRBV11-2 and TRBJ2-1): EAGVAQSPRYKIIEKRQSVAFWCNPISGHATLYWYQQILGQGPKLLIQFQNNGVVDDSQLPKDRFSAERLKGVDSTLKIQPAKLEDSAVYLCASSLEGASGNEQFFGPGTRLTVL.

This chain joins TRBV2 and TRBJ2-5; D not certain. Germline values: CDR1 SNHLY, CDR2 FYNNEI. This CDR3 has 12 residues. Trimming shortened V by 0 bases and J by 5 bases, and 4 bases separated the two germline ends. The DNA for the CDR3 is TGTGCCAGCAGTGAAGCGGAGGAGACCCAGTACTTC. As protein: CASSEAEETQYF.

The rearrangement uses TRBV10-3 and TRBJ1-5, with 7 bases aligning to TRBD1. The CDR3 runs 15 residues. Germline CDR1 reads ENHRY; CDR2 reads SYGVKD. The trim removed 2 bases at V and 4 bases at J, leaving 5 bases unmatched. The CDR3 is CAISERDRSNQPQHF. In nucleotides, the CDR3 is TGTGCCATCAGTGAGAGGGACAGAAGTAATCAGCCCCAGCATTTT.

This rearrangement joins TRBV6-6 to TRBJ2-7; D unresolved. V lost 0 bases and J lost 5, with 5 bases in between. The CDR3 spans 12 residues. Looked up from germline, CDR1 is MNHNY and CDR2 is SVGAGI (reference sequence). CDR3: CASSYSRDEQYF. DNA for the CDR3: TGTGCCAGCAGTTACTCGAGAGACGAGCAGTACTTC.

This clone was counted a single time. The genes are TRBV11-2 and TRBJ1-2, with TRBD1 as a possible D gene (6 bases). Germline values: CDR1 SGHAT, CDR2 FQNNGV. This CDR3 contains 15 residues. The V and J ends lost 1 base and 5 bases respectively, with 14 bases between them. This chain's CDR3 is CASSLVRTDRYGYTF. In DNA, the CDR3 is TGTGCCAGCAGCTTAGTCCGGACAGATCGTTATGGCTACACCTTC.

The count of this clone is one. The J gene is TRBJ1-2, the V gene TRBV30, with TRBD1 as a possible D gene (5 bases). Germline V CDR1 and CDR2: GTSNPN, SVGIG (reference sequence). The CDR3 contains 13 residues. Trimming shortened V by 2 bases and J by 4 bases, and 11 bases separated the two germline ends. CDR3 sequence: CAWSPGGVYGYTF. In DNA, the CDR3 is TGTGCCTGGAGTCCGGGAGGGGTCTATGGCTACACCTTC.

This clone was seen more than once but under ten times. The genes are TRBV30 and TRBJ2-7; 9 positions match TRBD1. Trimming took 0 bases from V and 4 from J; bases not matched to a gene: 4. Germline V CDR1 and CDR2: GTSNPN, SVGIG (reference sequence). The CDR3 runs to 14 residues. The CDR3 DNA reads TGTGCCTGGAGTGTTGGGACAGGGAGGTACGAGCAGTACTTC. Translating gives CAWSVGTGRYEQYF.

The chain employs TRBV4-1 and TRBJ2-7; D possibly matches TRBD1 or TRBD2 (6 bases each). The CDR3 contains 18 residues. From germline, CDR1 is MGHRA and CDR2 YSYEKL. V lost 5 bases, J lost 5 bases, and 28 bases lay in between. The CDR3 loop reads CASSGLVGGQGLAHEQYF. The CDR3 DNA follows: TGCGCCAGCAGCGGACTGGTAGGGGGGCAAGGTCTAGCCCACGAGCAGTACTTC.

In this sample, this clone turned up once. J is TRBJ2-5 and V is TRBV27; possible D gene TRBD1, 5 bases. Trimming removed 2 bases at V and 5 bases at J, with 12 bases between. The CDR3 loop spans 14 amino acids. CDR1 is MNHEY and CDR2 is SMNVEV in the germline V gene (reference sequence). The CDR3 spells CASSLMGRRETQYF. The CDR3 nucleotides read TGTGCCAGCAGTTTAATGGGGCGTCGGGAGACCCAGTACTTC.

This clone was seen more than once but under ten times. The chain carries TRBV27 and TRBJ1-5, with a tentative D call TRBD1 (5 bases). V lost 1 base and J 6 bases, leaving 10 bases between the germline ends. The CDR3 is 14 residues long. Germline CDR1 is MNHEY and CDR2 is SMNVEV (reference sequence). CDR3 residues: CASSLLGVRQPQHF. CDR3 nucleotide sequence: TGTGCCAGCAGTTTATTAGGGGTACGTCAGCCCCAGCATTTT.

The rearrangement uses TRBV13 and TRBJ2-7; D not certain. Trimming shortened V by 0 bases and J by 1 base, and 10 bases separated the two germline ends. The CDR3 sequence is 15 residues long. Germline V gene sequence: CDR1 PRHDT, CDR2 FYEKMQ (reference sequence). The chain's CDR3 is CASSLGDRTSYEQYF. CDR3 sequence (DNA): TGTGCCAGCAGCTTAGGGGACCGTACATCCTACGAGCAGTACTTC.

This clone was seen only once. The rearrangement links TRBV7-9 to TRBJ1-1, with D uncertain. CDR1 is SEHNR, CDR2 FQNEAQ, per germline (reference sequence). Trimming stripped 4 bases from V and 6 bases from J, with 15 bases between. The CDR3 runs to 14 residues. Here the CDR3 reads CASSWAEKGPEAFF. CDR3 nucleotide sequence: TGTGCCAGCAGCTGGGCAGAGAAGGGCCCTGAAGCTTTCTTT.

This clone was seen only a few times. V is TRBV7-8 and J is TRBJ1-5; D ambiguous. Germline CDR1 reads SGHVS; CDR2 reads FQNEAQ. V was clipped by 3 bases and J by 5 bases, with 8 bases between them. This CDR3 spans 13 amino acids. CDR3 DNA: TGTGCCAGCAGCTTGGGAGCCGATCAGCCCCAGCATTTT. It is translated as CASSLGADQPQHF.

The CDR3, as DNA: TGTGCCTGGACCCTCTCCCAAGCCCCGGAGACCCAGTACTTC. Translated, it gives CAWTLSQAPETQYF. The chain employs TRBV30 and TRBJ2-5, with D unclear. The germline V and J ends were trimmed by 4 bases and 5 bases, with 17 bases remaining between them. The CDR3 has 14 residues. Germline V CDR1 and CDR2: GTSNPN, SVGIG (reference sequence).

This sequence joins TRBV6-1 and TRBJ2-2; no definite D call. Deletions cut 5 bases from V and 5 bases from J, with 3 bases between. Germline V gives CDR1 MNHNS, CDR2 SASEGT. There are 11 residues in the CDR3. CDR3 nucleotide sequence: TGTGCCAGCAGTTTAACCGGGGAGCTGTTTTTT. Translated: CASSLTGELFF.

The rearrangement uses TRBV7-6 and TRBJ1-6; weak D call: TRBD1 (6 bases). The germline V gene encodes CDR1 SGHVS and CDR2 FNYEAQ. The CDR3 runs 13 residues. Between the trimmed V and J ends, which lost 4 bases and 10 bases, there was a span of 11 bases. This CDR3 reads CASSSDSSSPLHF. CDR3 nucleotide sequence: TGTGCCAGCAGCTCGGACAGTAGCTCACCCCTCCACTTT. Combining the CDR3 with reference TRBV7-6 and TRBJ1-6 gives the whole variable domain GAGVSQSPRYKVTKRGQDVALRCDPISGHVSLYWYRQALGQGPEFLTYFNYEAQQDKSGLPNDRFSAERPEGSISTLTIQRTEQRDSAMYRCASSSDSSSPLHFGNGTRLTVT.

V usage is TRBV5-6 and J usage is TRBJ2-5, with 9 nucleotides matching TRBD2. CDR3 size: 14 residues. V shed 4 bases, J shed 3 bases, and the junction held 4 bases outside the gene matches. Germline V gene sequence: CDR1 SGHDT, CDR2 YYEEEE. CDR3 protein: CASSPGLAEETQYF. The CDR3, as DNA: TGTGCCAGCAGCCCGGGACTAGCAGAAGAGACCCAGTACTTC. Variable domain in full (rest from reference TRBV5-6 and TRBJ2-5): DAGVTQSPTHLIKTRGQQVTLRCSPKSGHDTVSWYQQALGQGPQFIFQYYEEEERQRGNFPDRFSGHQFPNYSSELNVNALLLGDSALYLCASSPGLAEETQYFGPGTRLLVL.

V and J are TRBV6-5 and TRBJ1-5; D remains unclear. The germline gives CDR1 MNHEY, CDR2 SVGAGI. This CDR3 comprises 15 residues. The V and J ends lost 0 bases and 2 bases respectively, with 8 bases between them. CDR3 protein: CASSYSRSGNQPQHF. CDR3 sequence (DNA): TGTGCCAGCAGTTACTCCCGAAGTGGCAATCAGCCCCAGCATTTT.

The chain combines TRBV2 with TRBJ1-1, with D unresolved. The CDR3 consists of 13 residues. The germline V gene encodes CDR1 SNHLY and CDR2 FYNNEI. V lost 0 bases and J 8 bases, leaving 10 bases between the germline ends. CDR3 residues: CASSEAMGGEAFF. The CDR3 DNA is TGTGCCAGCAGTGAAGCGATGGGCGGAGAAGCTTTCTTT.

The rearrangement uses TRBV6-5 and TRBJ2-7; possible D gene TRBD1, 6 bases. Germline CDR1 and CDR2: MNHEY and SVGAGI. V was trimmed by 2 bases and J by 4 bases, leaving 18 bases between them. This CDR3 spans 16 amino acids. The CDR3 coding sequence is TGTGCCAGCAGTTACACTAGGACAGCCGAATTTTACGAGCAGTACTTC. This gives the protein CASSYTRTAEFYEQYF.

This CDR3 is CASSQDPASEGTEAFF. CDR3 DNA sequence: TGCGCCAGCAGCCAAGATCCGGCCTCGGAGGGCACTGAAGCTTTCTTT. The chain employs TRBV4-1 and TRBJ1-1; no reliable D call. The V end lost 0 bases, the J end lost 4 bases, and 15 bases lay between the germline ends. CDR3 length equals 16 residues. Germline V gene data show CDR1 as MGHRA and CDR2 as YSYEKL.